This entry lists 9 T cell receptor beta chains sequenced from one sample in a study of CD8+ T cells in alopecia areata. cDNA prepared by RNA extraction and subsequent reverse transcription served as the template for sequencing. Repertoires were generated with immunoSEQ multiplex PCR, while TCRdb's copy carries only in-frame clones and drops some. The sample carries 120,000 to 150,000 clones, about 88% recorded once. Treatment: oral pan-JAK inhibitor, 5-10 mg twice daily. Sequencing was performed on CD8+ T cells sorted from blood, taken at week 4, from a patient treated with tofacitinib. The source is a human donor with alopecia areata.

The V gene is TRBV5-8, the J gene TRBJ1-1, with D possibly matching TRBD1 (5 bases). The CDR3 contains 13 residues. CDR1 SGHTS and CDR2 YDEGEE come from the germline V gene. V was trimmed by 0 bases and J by 3 bases, leaving 6 bases between them. CDR3 in DNA: TGTGCCAGCAGCTTGGGGGGGGACACTGAAGCTTTCTTT. Encoded protein: CASSLGGDTEAFF.

The chain employs TRBV4-1 and TRBJ2-7; 8 bases line up with TRBD1. The CDR3 totals 14 residues. The germline CDR1 and CDR2 sequences are MGHRA and YSYEKL. The V and J ends lost 1 base and 2 bases, in that order; junction bases with no gene match: 1. The CDR3 bases are TGCGCCAGCAGCCAAGGGACAGGGACCTACGAGCAGTACTTC. Protein product: CASSQGTGTYEQYF.

The chain links TRBV30 to TRBJ1-1; D may be TRBD1 (6 bases). The V end was cut by 5 bases, the J end by 6 bases, with 16 bases between. The CDR3 is 13 residues long. In germline, CDR1 is GTSNPN, CDR2 SVGIG (reference sequence). The CDR3 DNA reads TGTGCCTGGGGTAGGGGGATGGACCCTGAAGCTTTCTTT. Encoded protein: CAWGRGMDPEAFF.

The gene calls are TRBV29-1 and TRBJ2-1; 11 positions agree with TRBD2. Germline V CDR1 and CDR2: SQVTM, ANQGSEA. CDR3 length equals 13 residues. CDR3 loop: CSVAGGPHNEQFF. The DNA of the CDR3 is TGCAGTGTAGCGGGAGGGCCCCACAATGAGCAGTTCTTC.

This chain links TRBV10-3 with TRBJ2-7; D might be TRBD2 (5 bases). V lost 6 bases, J lost 2 bases, and 11 bases lay in between. The germline V gene encodes CDR1 ENHRY and CDR2 SYGVKD. The CDR3 consists of 13 residues. In nucleotides, the CDR3 is TGTGCCATCAGCCCAGCGGCGACCTACGAGCAGTACTTC. Translated: CAISPAATYEQYF.

The V call is TRBV29-1, the J call TRBJ2-1; TRBD2 agrees at 10 bases. CDR1 and CDR2 (germline): SQVTM, ANQGSEA. Unmatched junction bases numbered 3, after V lost 3 bases and J lost 1 base. This CDR3 spans 15 amino acids. The DNA for the CDR3 is TGCAGCGTTGAGGGGACTAGCGTTTCCTACAATGAGCAGTTCTTC. It is translated as CSVEGTSVSYNEQFF.

The chain combines TRBV10-3 with TRBJ1-1, with D unclear. This CDR3 is built from 13 residues. In germline, CDR1 is ENHRY, CDR2 SYGVKD. Trimming removed 3 bases at V and 6 bases at J, with 11 bases between. The CDR3 region has the DNA TGTGCCATCAGTGAACGAGGCGTCCCTGAAGCTTTCTTT. Protein product: CAISERGVPEAFF.

The V gene is TRBV29-1, the J gene TRBJ2-7; D possibly matches TRBD1 or TRBD2 (5 bases each). The V and J ends lost 1 base and 5 bases respectively, with 15 bases between them. The CDR3 extends over 14 amino acids. CDR1 is SQVTM, CDR2 ANQGSEA, per germline. The CDR3: CSVEGSGTDHEQYF. The CDR3 DNA is TGCAGCGTTGAAGGGTCGGGGACCGACCACGAGCAGTACTTC.

V gene TRBV5-1 combines with J gene TRBJ1-1, with a tentative D call TRBD1 (5 bases). CDR1 and CDR2 (germline): SGHRS, YFSETQ. V lost 4 bases and J 1 base, leaving 14 bases between the germline ends. The CDR3 is made up of 15 amino acids. The CDR3 loop reads CASSLIGTGNTEAFF. CDR3 sequence (DNA): TGCGCCAGCAGCCTCATCGGGACGGGGAACACTGAAGCTTTCTTT.